This paragraph reports one T cell receptor beta chain. Its antigen is not identified. This specimen belongs to a study of vaccination effects on CD4 cells after COVID-19. Libraries were prepared by immunoSEQ multiplex PCR; TCRdb keeps only in-frame clonotypes and omits some of them. This sample has roughly 34,000 clones, with 70% to 80% found just once. The culture ran for less than 12 days, and then CD4+ T cells were isolated. Days 3 and 7 saw half the medium replaced with IL-2 medium. The sample was CD4+ T cells from PBMCs cultured without peptide, taken before COVID-19 vaccination. This sequence originates from a human donor who received a COVID-19 vaccine.

The CDR3 sequence is CASRPDGNYGYTF. The CDR3 DNA sequence: TGTGCCAGTAGGCCCGACGGGAACTATGGCTACACCTTC. The chain recombines TRBV19 with TRBJ1-2, with no clear D. This CDR3 comprises 13 residues. Trimming removed 6 bases from V and 2 bases from J, with 10 bases in between. Germline V gene sequence: CDR1 LNHDA, CDR2 SQIVND (reference sequence).